Below are 5 T cell receptor beta chains sequenced from a single sample in a study of cytomegalovirus exposure and HLA in healthy donors. TCRdb keeps only in-frame clones here, not all; method: immunoSEQ multiplex PCR. Counted here are more than 250,000 clones, around 86% occurring once; the ten biggest clones make up 0.65% to 0.85%. The sequencing sample was made of PBMCs. These receptors were collected from a woman aged 18-35 years in good health and CMV-seronegative.

The V gene is TRBV11-2, the J gene TRBJ2-1; a possible D gene is TRBD1 (6 bases). V was cut by 7 bases and J by 8 bases, with 27 bases left in between. The CDR3 totals 17 residues. Germline V gives CDR1 SGHAT, CDR2 FQNNGV. In DNA form, the CDR3 reads TGTGCCAGCACTCTGGGACAAGGGACGATCGAGGTCCATGAGCAGTTCTTC. Encoded protein: CASTLGQGTIEVHEQFF.

The chain recombines TRBV7-2 with TRBJ1-4; D call uncertain. This CDR3 region has 17 residues. Trimming removed 3 bases at V and 0 bases at J, with 14 bases between. The germline gives CDR1 SGHTA, CDR2 FQGNSA. CDR3 region: CASSFSQWTPTNEKLFF. The CDR3 nucleotides are TGTGCCAGCAGCTTTAGTCAGTGGACTCCAACTAATGAAAAACTGTTTTTT. The full variable domain, with the rest looked up from reference TRBV7-2 and TRBJ1-4, is GAGVSQSPSNKVTEKGKDVELRCDPISGHTALYWYRQSLGQGLEFLIYFQGNSAPDKSGLPSDRFSAERTGGSVSTLTIQRTQQEDSAVYLCASSFSQWTPTNEKLFFGSGTQLSVL.

This chain joins TRBV28 and TRBJ2-3, with D perhaps matching TRBD2 (6 bases). The CDR3 consists of 15 residues. Germline CDR1 reads MDHEN; CDR2 reads SYDVKM. With 6 bases removed from V and 6 bases from J, the gap between germline ends came to 19 bases. The CDR3 DNA reads TGTGCCAGCAGCCCGGGACGCCCGGGGGAGGATACGCAGTATTTT. Translated: CASSPGRPGEDTQYF.

The chain couples TRBV9 to TRBJ2-2, with TRBD2 matching over 8 bases. The J segment lost 0 bases and the V segment lost 0 bases, leaving 4 bases of the junction unmatched. Germline CDR1 and CDR2: SGDLS and YYNGEE. The CDR3 covers 17 residues. The CDR3 nucleotides are TGTGCCAGCAGCGTAGCCTTAGCGGGGACGAACACCGGGGAGCTGTTTTTT. It specifies CASSVALAGTNTGELFF.

This chain links TRBV2 with TRBJ2-1, with D uncertain. The CDR3 totals 15 residues. Trimming stripped 7 bases from V and 8 bases from J, with 21 bases between. CDR1 is SNHLY, CDR2 FYNNEI, per germline. The CDR3 sequence is CASTVEDLGPHEQFF. The CDR3 bases are TGTGCCAGCACGGTTGAGGATCTAGGCCCCCATGAGCAGTTCTTC.